Below, 2 T cell receptor beta chains from the same sample are listed, as sequenced in a study of shared clonotypes between healthy human individuals. Clones were sequenced by immunoSEQ multiplex PCR, and TCRdb holds only the in-frame ones, with some missing. There are around 700,000 clones in the sample; about two thirds occur only once, and approximately 1.8% lies in the top ten. The specimen sequenced was memory CD4+ T cells sorted from blood. Subset reported: CD45RA-negative fraction. These receptor sequences come from a woman aged 25-40 years in good health.

In regard to this clone: In the same sample, other DNA sequences code for this CDR3. V and J are TRBV5-1 and TRBJ1-1; a possible D gene is TRBD1 (6 bases). From germline, CDR1 is SGHRS and CDR2 YFSETQ. The CDR3 consists of 14 residues. V was trimmed by 5 bases and J by 1 base, leaving 12 bases between them. The DNA of the CDR3 is TGCGCCAGCAGTCCTGGGACACCGAACACTGAAGCTTTCTTT. It yields the protein CASSPGTPNTEAFF. Based on the CDR3 plus reference TRBV5-1 and TRBJ1-1, the full variable domain is KAGVTQTPRYLIKTRGQQVTLSCSPISGHRSVSWYQQTPGQGLQFLFEYFSETQRNKGNFPGRFSGRQFSNSRSEMNVSTLELGDSALYLCASSPGTPNTEAFFGQGTRLTVV.

This clone was detected many times. The CDR3 nucleotides read TGTGCCAGCAGAAAGAGAGGGTCCGGGCAGACGACTGAAGCTTTCTTT. Its protein product is CASRKRGSGQTTEAFF. The chain joins TRBV27 to TRBJ1-1; D is undetermined. The CDR3 has 16 residues. Germline CDR1 MNHEY, CDR2 SMNVEV (reference sequence). Trimming shortened V by 6 bases and J by 5 bases, and 22 bases separated the two germline ends.